Listed below are T cell receptor beta chains from one sample, sequenced in a study of shared clonotypes between healthy human individuals. Profiling relied on immunoSEQ multiplex PCR, and the TCRdb table lists in-frame clones only, not all of them. Altogether 2 million to 2.5 million clones are present, around 95% being singletons, with the ten largest covering under 0.15%. The sequenced material came from naive CD4+ T cells sorted from blood. The receptors shown here come from a man between 18 and 29 years old in good health. Both conserved end residues are part of each CDR3. Fields, in order: clone size, V gene, D gene, J gene, CDR3 protein, CDR3 DNA. A D gene is named only where the DNA matches it firmly. Not every row has a clone size; where given, it reads once, few, many or a size class.

>-|TRBV7-6|-|TRBJ1-2
CASSPQEGGYTF
TGTGCCAGCAGCCCACAAGAGGGTGGCTACACCTTC
>once|TRBV18|TRBD1|TRBJ1-1
CASSPNPGQGTPF
TGTGCCAGCTCACCAAACCCAGGACAGGGGACGCCCTTT
>-|TRBV10-3|TRBD1|TRBJ1-2
CAISEFPTGPNYGYTF
TGTGCCATCAGTGAGTTTCCGACAGGGCCTAACTATGGCTACACCTTC
>-|TRBV4-3|TRBD1|TRBJ1-5
CASSPGQGANQPQHF
TGCGCCAGCAGCCCCGGACAGGGGGCGAATCAGCCCCAGCATTTT
>-|TRBV5-4|TRBD2|TRBJ2-5
CASSFGTSTETQYF
TGTGCCAGCAGCTTCGGGACTAGCACCGAGACCCAGTACTTC
>-|TRBV7-2|-|TRBJ1-4
CASSLSQGTNEKLFF
TGTGCCAGCAGCTTAAGTCAGGGAACTAATGAAAAACTGTTTTTT
>-|TRBV10-3|-|TRBJ1-6
CAIKGQPDGLVLHF
TGTGCCATCAAAGGACAACCGGATGGTCTGGTCCTCCACTTT
>once|TRBV5-4|TRBD1|TRBJ1-3
CASSLGARQGGNTIYF
TGTGCCAGCAGCTTGGGGGCGAGACAGGGGGGAAACACCATATATTTT
>-|TRBV7-2|TRBD2|TRBJ2-5
CASSFQAGFQETQYF
TGTGCCAGCAGCTTTCAAGCGGGGTTCCAAGAGACCCAGTACTTC
>-|TRBV7-2|-|TRBJ1-3
CASSLDGGGNTIYF
TGTGCCAGCAGCTTAGATGGGGGAGGAAACACCATATATTTT
>-|TRBV11-2|TRBD1|TRBJ1-3
CASSPGQTLSGNTIYF
TGTGCCAGCAGCCCGGGACAGACCCTCTCTGGAAACACCATATATTTT
>once|TRBV2|-|TRBJ2-7
CASSAPGVSGYEQYF
TGTGCCAGCAGCGCTCCGGGGGTATCAGGCTACGAGCAGTACTTC
>-|TRBV7-2|-|TRBJ1-2
CASSQRTTTNYGYTF
TGTGCCAGCAGCCAAAGGACGACCACTAACTATGGCTACACCTTC
>once|TRBV10-3|-|TRBJ1-6
CAISPDTSNSPLHF
TGTGCCATCAGCCCCGACACCAGTAATTCACCCCTCCACTTT